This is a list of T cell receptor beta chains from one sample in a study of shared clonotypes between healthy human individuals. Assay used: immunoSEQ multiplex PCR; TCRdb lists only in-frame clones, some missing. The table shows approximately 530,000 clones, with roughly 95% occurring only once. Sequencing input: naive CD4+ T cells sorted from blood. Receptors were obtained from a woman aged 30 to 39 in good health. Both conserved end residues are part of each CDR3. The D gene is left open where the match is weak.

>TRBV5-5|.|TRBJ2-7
CASSLAPGVGYEQYF
TGTGCCAGCAGCTTGGCTCCGGGGGTGGGCTACGAGCAGTACTTC
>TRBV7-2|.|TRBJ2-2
CASSLGFIGELFF
TGTGCCAGCAGCTTAGGCTTCATCGGGGAGCTGTTTTTT
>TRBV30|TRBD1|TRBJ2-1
CAWSVGSGGSRPQFF
TGTGCCTGGAGTGTAGGATCAGGGGGTAGCCGGCCGCAGTTCTTC
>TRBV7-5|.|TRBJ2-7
CVRSSTGLAGMMDSYEQYF
TGTGTCAGAAGCTCAACGGGACTAGCGGGTATGATGGACTCCTACGAGCAGTACTTC
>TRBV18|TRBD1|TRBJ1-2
CASSPKTGTLYGYTF
TGTGCCAGCTCACCAAAGACAGGGACGCTTTATGGCTACACCTTC
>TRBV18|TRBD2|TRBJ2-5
CASSPVASGTTMGTQYF
TGTGCCAGCTCACCAGTCGCTAGCGGGACGACAATGGGGACCCAGTACTTC
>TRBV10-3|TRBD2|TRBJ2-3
CAINGLAGVLDTQYF
TGTGCCATCAATGGACTAGCGGGCGTTCTGGATACGCAGTATTTT
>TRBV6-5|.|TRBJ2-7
CASRIGLESYEQYF
TGTGCCAGCAGGATCGGACTGGAAAGCTACGAGCAGTACTTC
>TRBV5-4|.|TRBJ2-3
CASSLGPGPDTQYF
TGTGCCAGCAGCTTGGGTCCGGGACCGGATACGCAGTATTTT
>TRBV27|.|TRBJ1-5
CASTKRGGSNQPQHF
TGTGCCAGCACCAAGAGGGGGGGAAGCAATCAGCCCCAGCATTTT
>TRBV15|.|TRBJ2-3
CATSRGPGADTQYF
TGTGCCACCAGCAGAGGGCCGGGGGCGGATACGCAGTATTTT